The TCR beta chain under discussion was sequenced for a study of regulatory T cells in long-lasting Graves disease. V lost 0 bases, J lost 2 bases, and 11 bases lay in between. The germline CDR1 and CDR2 sequences are DFQATT and SNEGSKA (reference sequence). The CDR3 has 15 amino acids. Sample time point: newly diagnosed GD, antithyroid drugs for less than 3 months. The TCR library was made from RNA that had been extracted from PBMCs in TRIzol. Researchers made TCR beta libraries by using iRepertoire HTBI primers and running Arm-PCR on CDR3 regions. TCRdb itself ran the multiplex PCR reads through MiXCR, one entry per CDR3 protein. Of under 800,000 distinct CDR3 sequences listed, approximately 15% are singletons. The table lists this clonotype with a few counts. This sample also appeared in a second study, on T cells in Graves' hyperthyroidism and ophthalmopathy.

This chain joins TRBV20-1 and TRBJ1-5, with D possibly matching TRBD1 (6 bases). This TCR was sampled from a woman aged 30 to 39 with Graves disease. The sample was peripheral blood mononuclear cells (PBMCs), taken at new diagnosis, from a patient treated with antithyroid drugs. The CDR3 DNA is TGCAGTGCTAGAGATCTAGCAGGGGGCAATCAGCCCCAGCATTTT. The encoded protein is CSARDLAGGNQPQHF.